Below are 3 T cell receptor beta chains sequenced from a single sample in a study of T cells in Graves' hyperthyroidism and ophthalmopathy. RNA transcripts were the template for amplifying TCR beta CDR3 regions. The HTBI primer set drove a first-round RT-PCR of the TCR CDR3. TCRdb re-derived calls from the multiplex PCR reads in MiXCR, one entry per CDR3 protein. In the table there are 400,000 to 500,000 distinct CDR3 sequences, 12% to 15% of which are singletons. Specimen: blood. These receptors originate from a young woman with Graves' hyperthyroidism.

This clonotype was seen a few times. In DNA form, the CDR3 reads TGCAGTGCTAGAGATATGGAGGTGGAGGGCGAGCAGTACTTC. Amino acids: CSARDMEVEGEQYF. The gene calls are TRBV20-1 and TRBJ2-7; TRBD2 is a possible D gene (6 bases). Trimming removed 0 bases at V and 6 bases at J, with 15 bases between. This CDR3 comprises 14 residues. Per germline, CDR1 DFQATT and CDR2 SNEGSKA (reference sequence).

This chain uses TRBV19 with TRBJ2-1, with D perhaps TRBD2 (5 bases). Germline V gene data show CDR1 as LNHDA and CDR2 as SQIVND (reference sequence). The length of the CDR3 is 14 residues. Deletions cut 1 base from V and 6 bases from J, with 10 bases between. The CDR3 loop reads CASSIGGLANEQFF. Here the CDR3 DNA reads TGTGCCAGTAGTATAGGAGGTCTAGCCAATGAGCAGTTCTTC.

This clonotype was counted many times. The V and J genes are TRBV2 and TRBJ2-7; the match to TRBD1 covers 7 bases. CDR1 and CDR2 (germline): SNHLY, FYNNEI. This CDR3 region has 12 residues. Trimming cost V 6 bases and J 6 bases; bases outside gene matches: 5. CDR3: CASRRQGAEQYF. CDR3 bases: TGTGCCAGCAGGAGACAGGGCGCCGAGCAGTACTTC.